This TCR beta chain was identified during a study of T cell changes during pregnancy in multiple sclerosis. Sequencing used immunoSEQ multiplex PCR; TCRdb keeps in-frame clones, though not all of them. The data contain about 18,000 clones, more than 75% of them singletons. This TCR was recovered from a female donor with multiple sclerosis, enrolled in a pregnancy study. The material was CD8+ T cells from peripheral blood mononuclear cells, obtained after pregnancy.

In DNA form, the CDR3 reads TGTGCCAGCAGTGAAGCGAGTGAGGGTTTCGACGAGCAGTACTTC. Translation: CASSEASEGFDEQYF. This rearrangement joins TRBV6-1 to TRBJ2-7; D might be TRBD2 (5 bases). Germline V lookup: CDR1 MNHNS, CDR2 SASEGT. V lost 0 bases and J lost 5, with 14 bases in between. The CDR3 sequence is 15 residues long.